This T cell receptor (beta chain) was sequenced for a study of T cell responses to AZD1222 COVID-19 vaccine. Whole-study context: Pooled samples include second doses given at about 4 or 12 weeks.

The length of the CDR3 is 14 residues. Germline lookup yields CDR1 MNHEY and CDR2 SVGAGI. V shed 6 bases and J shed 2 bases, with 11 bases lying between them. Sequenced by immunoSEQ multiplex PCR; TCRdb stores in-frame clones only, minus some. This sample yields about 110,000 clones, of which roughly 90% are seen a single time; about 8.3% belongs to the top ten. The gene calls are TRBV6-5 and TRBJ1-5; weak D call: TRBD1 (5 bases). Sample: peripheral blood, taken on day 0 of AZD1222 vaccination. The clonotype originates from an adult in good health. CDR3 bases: TGTGCCAGCAGGGGGACCGGAGGCAATCAGCCCCAGCATTTT. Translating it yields CASRGTGGNQPQHF.